What follows describes a single T cell receptor beta chain. The data were obtained in a study of early T cells in non-severe SARS-CoV-2 infection. TCRdb independently ran MiXCR on the 5' RACE reads; one entry per CDR3 protein. The sample consists of 30,000 to 40,000 distinct CDR3 sequences, around 7% of them appearing once. The germline gives CDR1 DFQATT, CDR2 SNEGSKA (reference sequence). CDR3 length: 13 amino acids. Trimming pared 3 bases from V and 9 bases from J, leaving 15 bases between. The chain has TRBV20-1 and TRBJ2-1; D tentatively reads TRBD1 or TRBD2 (5 bases each). This sequence was found in an adult who was a healthcare worker with PCR-confirmed SARS-CoV-2 infection or an uninfected control (not recorded which). The sample here was whole blood, taken at baseline. The CDR3 loop is CSASGTAEIEQFF. In DNA, the CDR3 is TGCAGTGCTAGTGGGACGGCGGAAATTGAGCAGTTCTTC.